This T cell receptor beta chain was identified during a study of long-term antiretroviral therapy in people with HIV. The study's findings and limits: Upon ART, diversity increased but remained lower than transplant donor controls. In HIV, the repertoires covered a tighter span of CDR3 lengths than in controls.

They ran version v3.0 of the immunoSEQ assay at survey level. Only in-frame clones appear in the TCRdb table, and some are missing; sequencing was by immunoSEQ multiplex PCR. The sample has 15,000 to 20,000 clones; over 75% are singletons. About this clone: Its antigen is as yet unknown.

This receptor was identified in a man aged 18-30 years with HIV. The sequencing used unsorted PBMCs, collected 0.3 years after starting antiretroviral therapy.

This CDR3 reads CASSLTVAGGLDNEQFF. The CDR3 DNA reads TGTGCCAGCAGCCTTACCGTAGCGGGGGGGTTGGACAATGAGCAGTTCTTC. The V call is TRBV4-2, the J call TRBJ2-1, with TRBD2 identical over 11 bases. The trim removed 4 bases at V and 5 bases at J, leaving 10 bases unmatched. CDR1 LGHNA and CDR2 YNFKEQ come from the germline V gene. This CDR3 region has 17 residues.